These 19 T cell receptor beta chains share one sample of origin, sequenced in a study of beta chain features in type 1 diabetes. General study findings and limits: When Type 1 diabetes patients were examined, their TCRB CDR3s proved moderately but significantly shorter in all four CD4+ subsets.

The antigens of these receptors remain unknown. The entirety of the isolated RNA underwent reverse transcription, so expressed TCRB transcripts were sequenced. Repertoires were generated with immunoSEQ multiplex PCR, while TCRdb's copy carries only in-frame clones and drops some. The sample gives 150,000 or so clones, about 8.3% of which show up once; more than 0.5% is in the top ten. The specimen sequenced was central memory CD4+ T cells from blood. The receptor set was obtained from a woman aged 18-35 years with type 1 diabetes.

CDR3: CASSQEIRQRELFDTQYF. The DNA of the CDR3 is TGCGCCAGCAGCCAAGAAATCAGGCAGCGGGAGTTATTTGATACGCAGTATTTT. The chain carries TRBV4-3 and TRBJ2-3; 8 bases line up with TRBD2. V lost 0 bases to trimming and J lost 6 bases; unmatched junction nucleotides: 14. Germline CDR1 reads LGHNA; CDR2 reads YSLEER. This CDR3 has 18 residues.

CDR3 nucleotide sequence: TGTGCCAGCACAGACAGGGGGAACACTGAAGCTTTCTTT. This encodes CASTDRGNTEAFF. The rearrangement joins TRBV27 to TRBJ1-1; 8 nucleotides agree with TRBD1. This CDR3 has 13 residues. V shed 7 bases and J 1 base; nucleotides not matched to a gene: 2. Germline CDR1 is MNHEY and CDR2 is SMNVEV (reference sequence).

The chain employs TRBV21-1 and TRBJ1-1; the table's D call, TRBD1, was not checked against the DNA. TRBV21-1 is flagged as a pseudogene. The CDR3 sequence is 18 residues long. This CDR3 is CASSTRTGPVSLNTEAFF. CDR3 DNA sequence: TGTGCCAGCAGCACCCGGACAGGGCCGGTGAGCTTGAACACTGAAGCTTTCTTT.

This clone was observed a handful of times. The CDR3 DNA reads TGTGCCAGCCTGGGGGGGCAAACCGGGGAGCTGTTTTTT. This sequence encodes CASLGGQTGELFF. V and J are TRBV6-5 and TRBJ2-2, with D possibly TRBD2 on 7 matching bases. Germline values: CDR1 MNHEY, CDR2 SVGAGI. V was pared by 8 bases and J by 5 bases, with 12 bases between. The CDR3 loop spans 13 amino acids.

The V and J genes are TRBV14 and TRBJ1-1; D not certain. The CDR3 runs to 13 residues. V was trimmed by 0 bases and J by 10 bases, leaving 12 bases between them. Germline values: CDR1 SGHDN, CDR2 FVKESK. CDR3 bases: TGTGCCAGCAGCCAAGATTCTTATACGAGAGCTTTCTTT. Translation gives CASSQDSYTRAFF.

The sample holds a few counts of this clone. The rearrangement joins TRBV10-3 to TRBJ2-3; 7 nucleotides line up with TRBD2. The CDR3 spans 15 residues. CDR1 is ENHRY and CDR2 is SYGVKD in the germline V gene. Germline trimming cut 3 bases from V and 2 bases from J; bases unmatched to any gene: 5. The CDR3 spells CAISEGGGVTDTQYF. The CDR3 DNA reads TGTGCCATCAGTGAAGGTGGGGGGGTCACAGATACGCAGTATTTT.

The table lists this clone with a few counts. Other DNA sequences from this sample encode an identical CDR3 as well. The V gene is TRBV5-6, the J gene TRBJ2-3, with TRBD2 matching 7 bases. Germline CDR1 is SGHDT and CDR2 is YYEEEE. Trimming removed 4 bases from V and 2 bases from J; junction bases left unmatched: 4. The CDR3 runs 14 residues. CDR3 region: CASSPGGTTDTQYF. In nucleotides, the CDR3 is TGTGCCAGCAGCCCGGGGGGAACCACAGATACGCAGTATTTT.

The chain uses TRBV5-6 and TRBJ1-6, with 7 bases that match TRBD1. This CDR3 is 17 amino acids long. The germline gives CDR1 SGHDT, CDR2 YYEEEE. V trimming: 4 bases; J trimming: 6 bases; junction bases outside the gene matches: 13. The CDR3 bases are TGTGCCAGCAGCCTTACAGAGGGGGCGATTGTTAATTCACCCCTCCACTTT. Encoded protein: CASSLTEGAIVNSPLHF.

The rearrangement links TRBV27 to TRBJ2-3, with 15 bases aligning to TRBD2. Losses at the gene ends were 4 bases for V and 4 bases for J; bases not matched to a gene: 3. CDR1 and CDR2 (germline): MNHEY, SMNVEV (reference sequence). CDR3 length: 16 amino acids. The chain's CDR3 is CASSWTSGGASDTQYF. The CDR3 DNA reads as TGTGCCAGCAGTTGGACTAGCGGGGGGGCCTCAGATACGCAGTATTTT.

This clone was seen more than once but under ten times. The chain's CDR3 is CASGGHLTDTQYF. For the CDR3, the DNA is TGTGCCAGCGGCGGACACCTCACAGATACGCAGTATTTT. The chain has TRBV7-2 and TRBJ2-3, with D possibly being TRBD1 (5 bases). The CDR3 is 13 amino acids. Between the trimmed V and J ends, which lost 8 bases and 2 bases, there was a span of 11 bases. Germline CDR1 reads SGHTA; CDR2 reads FQGNSA.

The rearrangement joins TRBV19 to TRBJ2-3; 11 nucleotides align to TRBD2. Germline V CDR1 and CDR2: LNHDA, SQIVND (reference sequence). The CDR3 has 20 amino acids. V lost 6 bases, J lost 3 bases, and 20 bases stayed unmatched. Written as DNA, the CDR3 is TGTGCCAGTAGCCATATCGGGCTAGCGGGGGGTCCCGCCTTAACAGATACGCAGTATTTT. Protein sequence: CASSHIGLAGGPALTDTQYF.

This clone has more than one count but fewer than ten. The chain joins TRBV15 to TRBJ2-1; maybe TRBD2 (5 bases). V dropped 0 bases and J dropped 8 bases, with 11 bases sitting between them. This CDR3 comprises 14 residues. Germline CDR1 reads LNHNV; CDR2 reads YYDKDF (reference sequence). The CDR3 reads CATSRDDERDEQFF. The CDR3 nucleotides read TGTGCCACCAGCAGAGATGATGAGAGGGATGAGCAGTTCTTC.

The CDR3 region is CASSLDRSSHEQFF. The CDR3 DNA follows: TGTGCCAGCAGCTTAGATCGGTCTAGTCATGAGCAGTTCTTC. The V call is TRBV11-3, the J call TRBJ2-1; D gene uncertain. V lost 0 bases and J 8 bases, leaving 11 bases between the germline ends. Germline V gene sequence: CDR1 SGHNT, CDR2 YENEEA. The CDR3 contains 14 residues.

The gene calls are TRBV4-2 and TRBJ2-1, with D perhaps TRBD2 (6 bases). The CDR3 runs to 17 residues. The V end lost 0 bases, the J end lost 6 bases, and 18 bases lay between the germline ends. Germline loops: CDR1 LGHNA, CDR2 YNFKEQ. The CDR3 sequence: CASSQESTAGWGNEQFF. The CDR3 region has the DNA TGTGCCAGCAGCCAAGAATCTACGGCGGGATGGGGCAATGAGCAGTTCTTC.

This clone was observed a handful of times. This chain links TRBV21-1 with TRBJ1-2; the D segment call TRBD1 is taken from the table without a DNA check. TRBV21-1 is marked as a pseudogene. The CDR3 extends over 15 amino acids. This CDR3 reads CASSLRTGVNYGYTF. CDR3 DNA: TGTGCCAGCAGCCTCAGGACAGGGGTTAACTATGGCTACACCTTC.

The chain employs TRBV7-9 and TRBJ1-1, with 7 bases aligning to TRBD1. The germline V gene has CDR1 SEHNR and CDR2 FQNEAQ (reference sequence). CDR3 length equals 12 residues. Trimming took 10 bases from V and 1 from J; bases not matched to a gene: 3. The CDR3 spells CAIGDRNTEAFF. The DNA for the CDR3 is TGTGCCATCGGGGACAGGAACACTGAAGCTTTCTTT. Drawing the rest from reference TRBV7-9 and TRBJ1-1, the complete variable domain is DTGVSQNPRHKITKRGQNVTFRCDPISEHNRLYWYRQTLGQGPEFLTYFQNEAQLEKSRLLSDRFSAERPKGSFSTLEIQRTEQGDSAMYLCAIGDRNTEAFFGQGTRLTVV.

CDR3 sequence (DNA): TGTGCCAGCAGAGACCGCGGGACGGTGAACACTGAAGCTTTCTTT. It translates to CASRDRGTVNTEAFF. The chain links TRBV5-4 to TRBJ1-1; tentative D call: TRBD1 (5 bases). The CDR3 has 15 amino acids. Germline loops: CDR1 SGHNT, CDR2 YYREEE (reference sequence). Trimming stripped 5 bases from V and 0 bases from J, with 14 bases between.

The V gene is TRBV30, the J gene TRBJ1-5, with D unclear. Deletions cut 2 bases from V and 4 bases from J, with 6 bases between. Germline CDR1 GTSNPN, CDR2 SVGIG (reference sequence). The CDR3 covers 12 residues. CDR3 DNA: TGTGCCTGGAGTCCCCCAAATCAGCCCCAGCATTTT. Residues: CAWSPPNQPQHF.

This clone has only a few counts. The CDR3 region is CAWSVPRATGWEAFF. The DNA for the CDR3 is TGTGCCTGGAGTGTACCTAGGGCGACAGGGTGGGAAGCTTTCTTT. V usage is TRBV30 and J usage is TRBJ1-1; 7 bases agree with TRBD1. Trimming at V came to 0 bases and at J to 8 bases, leaving 12 bases not matched to a gene. Germline assignment: CDR1 GTSNPN and CDR2 SVGIG (reference sequence). This CDR3 is 15 amino acids long.